This T cell receptor (beta chain) appears in the sequencing data of a study of shared clonotypes between healthy human individuals. At the level of the study: CD4 naive cells filled three plates per donor, CD4 memory three, CD8 naive two and CD8 memory one. Study-wide findings and caveats: Tissues were not sampled, only blood, and their repertoires likely differ. Sharing across a few donors was seen in 4% to 5.5% of naive CD4 clonotypes. Read depth was anticipated to influence clonotype sharing among donors.

Only in-frame clones appear in the TCRdb table, and some are missing; sequencing was by immunoSEQ multiplex PCR. The table has about 2.4 million clones, 90% to 95% seen once; the top ten hold more than 0.35%. Per germline, CDR1 SGHRS and CDR2 YFSETQ. This CDR3 comprises 16 residues. V lost 0 bases to trimming and J lost 3 bases; unmatched junction nucleotides: 4. Notes on this clone: The antigen is not known.

The material sequenced was naive CD4+ T cells from PBMCs. The subset is: CD45RA+ positively selected. The sequence was obtained from a man younger than 35 in good health. Some clones in this sample may be carry-over from other donors' samples. V gene TRBV5-1 combines with J gene TRBJ2-1, with 9 bases identical to TRBD2. The CDR3: CASSLAASGDYNEQFF. CDR3 coding DNA: TGCGCCAGCAGCTTGGCCGCTAGCGGGGACTACAATGAGCAGTTCTTC.